The 15 T cell receptor beta chains in this list originate from one sample, sequenced in a study of identical twins. From the 5' RACE reads, TCRdb called clonotypes with MiXCR, one entry per CDR3 protein. The repertoire includes 570,000 or so distinct CDR3 sequences, around 9.6% of them detected once, and 2.5% to 3% sits in the top ten. This sample was also put to use in a study of yellow fever vaccine responses in identical twins.

Sequencing used PBMCs. The receptors here all came from a woman aged 18-29 years in good health.

The rearrangement joins TRBV7-9 to TRBJ2-7; TRBD2 matches at 9 bases. Germline values: CDR1 SEHNR, CDR2 FQNEAQ (reference sequence). CDR3 length: 15 residues. Trimming at V came to 4 bases and at J to 6 bases, leaving 10 bases not matched to a gene. CDR3 sequence reads: CASSSSGTSFSEQYF. In DNA form, the CDR3 reads TGTGCCAGCAGCTCCTCCGGGACTAGCTTTTCCGAGCAGTACTTC.

The sample holds many counts of this clonotype. V is TRBV5-1 and J is TRBJ2-1; 7 bases agree with TRBD1. CDR3 size: 14 residues. Germline loops: CDR1 SGHRS, CDR2 YFSETQ. V was clipped by 4 bases and J by 4 bases; unmatched bases: 5. Written as DNA, the CDR3 is TGCGCCAGCAGCCTCCGGGACAGTTACAATGAGCAGTTCTTC. Its translation: CASSLRDSYNEQFF.

V gene TRBV12-3 or TRBV12-4 combines with J gene TRBJ2-1; the D gene is possibly TRBD2 (7 bases). V was shortened by 4 bases and J by 4 bases, with 17 bases between the two germline ends. The CDR3 totals 16 residues. The CDR3 sequence: CASSSGLRGGYNEQFF. The CDR3 DNA reads as TGTGCCAGCAGTTCTGGACTAAGGGGGGGATACAATGAGCAGTTCTTC.

This clonotype was seen more than once but under ten times. The chain combines TRBV5-1 with TRBJ1-2, with D uncertain. The ends were cut back, 4 bases at V and 5 bases at J, with 18 bases in the middle. This CDR3 is 15 amino acids long. CDR1 and CDR2 (germline): SGHRS, YFSETQ. CDR3 region: CASSLAERGLYGYTF. CDR3 DNA: TGCGCCAGCAGCCTAGCGGAAAGAGGGCTTTATGGCTACACCTTC. The whole variable domain, remainder taken from reference TRBV5-1 and TRBJ1-2, is KAGVTQTPRYLIKTRGQQVTLSCSPISGHRSVSWYQQTPGQGLQFLFEYFSETQRNKGNFPGRFSGRQFSNSRSEMNVSTLELGDSALYLCASSLAERGLYGYTFGSGTRLTVV.

The chain links TRBV28 to TRBJ2-7; 10 nucleotides agree with TRBD2. CDR1 is MDHEN and CDR2 is SYDVKM in the germline V gene. Trimming at V came to 4 bases and at J to 6 bases, leaving 12 bases not matched to a gene. The CDR3 covers 16 residues. The CDR3 loop is CASSSGDLAGVAEQYF. The DNA of the CDR3 is TGTGCCAGCAGTTCGGGCGATCTAGCGGGAGTTGCCGAGCAGTACTTC.

V and J are TRBV28 and TRBJ1-2; 8 bases agree with TRBD1. With V trimmed by 5 bases and J by 3 bases, 5 bases remained unmatched. The CDR3 extends over 14 amino acids. Germline V lookup: CDR1 MDHEN, CDR2 SYDVKM. CDR3 DNA: TGTGCCAGCAGTCCCTACAGGGGGGACTATGGCTACACCTTC. This codes for CASSPYRGDYGYTF.

The rearrangement uses TRBV7-2 and TRBJ2-2; no reliable D call. CDR1 and CDR2 from the germline V gene are SGHTA and FQGNSA. The length of the CDR3 is 16 residues. Deletions cut 1 base from V and 1 base from J, with 10 bases between. The CDR3 bases are TGTGCCAGCAGCTTAGGTATTAGGGAGAACACCGGGGAGCTGTTTTTT. Residues: CASSLGIRENTGELFF.

This clonotype was recorded a few times. DNA of the CDR3: TGTGCCAGCAGCCCATCCCCGCGTTCCTACGAGCAGTACTTC. It yields the protein CASSPSPRSYEQYF. The chain carries TRBV7-8 and TRBJ2-7; D remains ambiguous. The germline V gene has CDR1 SGHVS and CDR2 FQNEAQ. The CDR3 totals 14 residues. V was clipped by 5 bases and J by 1 base, with 12 bases between them.

This clonotype was seen repeatedly, ten times or more. The chain recombines TRBV4-3 with TRBJ2-3; 9 positions match TRBD1. Germline V CDR1 and CDR2: LGHNA, YSLEER. The V segment lost 3 bases and the J segment 4 bases; nucleotides outside the gene matches: 5. The CDR3 consists of 15 residues. In DNA, the CDR3 is TGCGCCAGCAGCCAGGGACAGGGCCAGGCAGATACGCAGTATTTT. This gives the protein CASSQGQGQADTQYF.

This sequence joins TRBV4-2 and TRBJ2-7; D is perhaps TRBD1 (6 bases). CDR3 size: 14 residues. Germline CDR1 LGHNA, CDR2 YNFKEQ. V lost 0 bases to trimming and J lost 4 bases, with 10 bases between them. CDR3: CASSQDKGEYEQYF. Written as DNA, the CDR3 is TGTGCCAGCAGCCAAGATAAGGGGGAATACGAGCAGTACTTC.

The V and J genes are TRBV30 and TRBJ2-3; D is possibly TRBD1 or TRBD2 (6 bases each). Germline-derived CDR1 and CDR2 are GTSNPN and SVGIG (reference sequence). V dropped 0 bases and J dropped 0 bases, with 10 bases sitting between them. The CDR3 totals 15 residues. The DNA for the CDR3 is TGTGCCTGGAGTGTACTAGGGGGGAGCACAGATACGCAGTATTTT. Its translation is CAWSVLGGSTDTQYF.

This clonotype turned up a few times. The rearrangement links TRBV4-3 to TRBJ2-7; weak D call: TRBD2 (7 bases). V lost 0 bases to trimming and J lost 4 bases, with 13 bases between them. Per germline, CDR1 LGHNA and CDR2 YSLEER. The CDR3 has 15 residues. CDR3 loop: CASSQDGGAFYEQYF. The CDR3 nucleotides read TGCGCCAGCAGCCAAGATGGGGGGGCGTTTTACGAGCAGTACTTC.

The chain employs TRBV6-2 or TRBV6-3 and TRBJ2-7; tentatively, D is TRBD1 (6 bases). The CDR3 is 14 residues long. In germline, CDR1 is MNHEY, CDR2 SVGEGT. V was clipped by 6 bases and J by 2 bases, with 14 bases between them. This chain's CDR3 is CASRLRQETYEQYF. The CDR3 DNA reads as TGTGCCAGCAGGCTCCGACAGGAGACCTACGAGCAGTACTTC.

V and J are TRBV30 and TRBJ2-1, with unresolved D. The germline V and J ends were trimmed by 0 bases and 3 bases, with 9 bases remaining between them. The CDR3 has 14 residues. From germline, CDR1 is GTSNPN and CDR2 SVGIG (reference sequence). The CDR3 region has the DNA TGTGCCTGGAGTGTAGATCCCAGCTACAATGAGCAGTTCTTC. It translates to CAWSVDPSYNEQFF.

This clonotype was counted ten times or more. This chain uses TRBV6-5 with TRBJ2-1, with D tentatively TRBD1 or TRBD2 (5 bases each). This CDR3 contains 12 residues. The germline CDR1 and CDR2 sequences are MNHEY and SVGAGI. The germline V and J ends were trimmed by 4 bases and 9 bases, with 10 bases remaining between them. The CDR3 spells CASSLRDGEQFF. The CDR3 bases are TGTGCCAGCAGTTTACGGGACGGTGAGCAGTTCTTC.